Listed here are 24 T cell receptor beta chains from one sample, sequenced in a study of blood T cell repertoires in COVID-19. Assay: immunoSEQ multiplex PCR; the TCRdb copy retains only in-frame clones and omits some. The sample has roughly 93,000 clones; roughly nine tenths are singletons. The sample consisted of peripheral blood. The receptors come from a man between 45 and 60 years old with acute or convalescent COVID-19.

The chain is built from TRBV7-8 and TRBJ2-5; 7 bases agree with TRBD2. The CDR3 is made up of 13 amino acids. The V segment lost 5 bases and the J segment 5 bases; nucleotides outside the gene matches: 5. The germline V gene encodes CDR1 SGHVS and CDR2 FQNEAQ. The CDR3 DNA reads as TGTGCCAGCAGCCGGACTAGGGAGGAGACCCAGTACTTC. Amino acids: CASSRTREETQYF.

The rearrangement joins TRBV27 to TRBJ1-2; 7 bases match TRBD1. Germline V gene sequence: CDR1 MNHEY, CDR2 SMNVEV (reference sequence). The CDR3 contains 13 residues. V was pared by 0 bases and J by 10 bases, with 5 bases of the junction left unmatched. CDR3 protein: CASSLSRQGVYTF. The CDR3 bases are TGTGCCAGCAGTTTATCCCGACAGGGTGTCTACACCTTC.

This sequence joins TRBV7-8 and TRBJ1-6; D remains unclear. This CDR3 spans 14 amino acids. Germline V gene data show CDR1 as SGHVS and CDR2 as FQNEAQ. With 2 bases removed from V and 8 bases from J, the gap between germline ends came to 10 bases. The CDR3 coding sequence is TGTGCCAGCAGCTTAAATACCGGTGATTCACCCCTCCACTTT. The encoded protein is CASSLNTGDSPLHF. Full variable domain (outside the CDR3, taken from reference TRBV7-8 and TRBJ1-6): GAGVSQSPRYKVAKRGQDVALRCDPISGHVSLFWYQQALGQGPEFLTYFQNEAQLDKSGLPSDRFFAERPEGSVSTLKIQRTQQEDSAVYLCASSLNTGDSPLHFGNGTRLTVT.

The V and J genes are TRBV5-4 and TRBJ1-2, with 9 bases aligning to TRBD1. The ends lost 5 bases at V and 4 bases at J; junction bases unmatched: 9. CDR1 and CDR2 from the germline V gene are SGHNT and YYREEE (reference sequence). The CDR3 sequence is 15 residues long. CDR3 nucleotides: TGTGCCAGCAGGATACAGGGGGCGGTCGGCTATGGCTACACCTTC. As protein: CASRIQGAVGYGYTF.

V gene TRBV19 combines with J gene TRBJ2-1, with 15 bases lining up with TRBD2. This CDR3 has 18 amino acids. Trimming removed 3 bases from V and 7 bases from J; junction bases left unmatched: 10. Germline loops: CDR1 LNHDA, CDR2 SQIVND (reference sequence). The CDR3 nucleotides read TGTGCCAGTAGTATGTCCCTACTTGGACTAGCGGGGGGGAATGAGCAGTTCTTC. This encodes CASSMSLLGLAGGNEQFF. The variable domain in full, with the rest retrieved from reference TRBV19 and TRBJ2-1, is DGGITQSPKYLFRKEGQNVTLSCEQNLNHDAMYWYRQDPGQGLRLIYYSQIVNDFQKGDIAEGYSVSREKKESFPLTVTSAQKNPTAFYLCASSMSLLGLAGGNEQFFGPGTRLTVL.

The genes are TRBV7-2 and TRBJ1-6; 7 nucleotides agree with TRBD1. Germline assignment: CDR1 SGHTA and CDR2 FQGNSA. V lost 7 bases to trimming and J lost 7 bases; unmatched junction nucleotides: 7. CDR3 length: 14 amino acids. The CDR3 region is CASTAPDRNSPLHF. In nucleotides, the CDR3 is TGTGCCAGCACCGCCCCGGACAGGAATTCACCCCTCCACTTT. Together with reference TRBV7-2 and TRBJ1-6, the CDR3 gives the full variable domain: GAGVSQSPSNKVTEKGKDVELRCDPISGHTALYWYRQSLGQGLEFLIYFQGNSAPDKSGLPSDRFSAERTGGSVSTLTIQRTQQEDSAVYLCASTAPDRNSPLHFGNGTRLTVT.

This clone is a singleton in its sample. For the CDR3, the DNA is TGTGCCAGCCAAGGAACGGGGGGCACTGAAGCTTTCTTT. Encoded protein: CASQGTGGTEAFF. The J gene is TRBJ1-1, the V gene TRBV3-1 (or the pseudogene TRBV3-2); maybe TRBD1 (5 bases). The CDR3 contains 13 residues. Germline V lookup: CDR1 LGHDT, CDR2 YNNKEL (reference sequence). V was trimmed by 8 bases and J by 4 bases, leaving 14 bases between them.

The chain joins TRBV19 to TRBJ1-2; TRBD1 matches at 8 bases. The CDR3 contains 15 residues. Germline trimming cut 6 bases from V and 4 bases from J; bases unmatched to any gene: 10. Germline V lookup: CDR1 LNHDA, CDR2 SQIVND (reference sequence). CDR3 bases: TGTGCCAGTAGCCTCTCCGGACAGGGTGTCTATGGCTACACCTTC. This encodes CASSLSGQGVYGYTF.

V usage is TRBV6-5 and J usage is TRBJ1-1, with 8 bases lining up with TRBD1. CDR3 length equals 13 residues. The germline CDR1 and CDR2 sequences are MNHEY and SVGAGI. V was pared by 6 bases and J by 4 bases, with 4 bases of the junction left unmatched. The DNA of the CDR3 is TGTGCCAGCAGGCTTACAGGGGGCACTGAAGCTTTCTTT. Encoded protein: CASRLTGGTEAFF.

This chain uses TRBV5-1 with TRBJ2-2, with TRBD1 matching over 9 bases. Germline CDR1 is SGHRS and CDR2 is YFSETQ. V lost 4 bases to trimming and J lost 3 bases; unmatched junction nucleotides: 4. The CDR3 sequence is 15 residues long. The CDR3 DNA sequence: TGCGCCAGCAGCCCGCGACAGGGGGACACCGGGGAGCTGTTTTTT. Its protein product is CASSPRQGDTGELFF.

V gene TRBV19 combines with J gene TRBJ1-2, with a possible D match to TRBD1 (5 bases). This CDR3 has 16 residues. Germline CDR1 LNHDA, CDR2 SQIVND (reference sequence). V was pared by 4 bases and J by 2 bases, with 17 bases between. In nucleotides, the CDR3 is TGTGCCAGTAGTACCCCGAGGAGGGGAGGGAACTATGGCTACACCTTC. Its translation: CASSTPRRGGNYGYTF.

This clone was seen only once. V is TRBV6-6 and J is TRBJ1-3; no clear D. The CDR3 length is 15 residues. Germline V CDR1 and CDR2: MNHNY, SVGAGI (reference sequence). Trimming stripped 7 bases from V and 2 bases from J, with 15 bases between. The CDR3 sequence: CASTPLKGAGNTIYF. The CDR3 coding sequence is TGTGCCAGCACCCCTCTCAAAGGAGCTGGAAACACCATATATTTT.

The J gene is TRBJ1-3, the V gene TRBV7-9; D might be TRBD1 (6 bases). The CDR3 consists of 16 residues. Per the germline V gene, CDR1 is SEHNR and CDR2 is FQNEAQ (reference sequence). The V end was cut by 1 base, the J end by 2 bases, with 12 bases between. The DNA for the CDR3 is TGTGCCAGCAGCTTAGTACCAGGGGATACTGGAAACACCATATATTTT. It yields the protein CASSLVPGDTGNTIYF.

The chain joins TRBV2 to TRBJ2-2; 9 bases align to TRBD1. J was trimmed by 1 base and V by 6 bases; bases with no gene match: 6. The CDR3 spans 16 residues. The germline gives CDR1 SNHLY, CDR2 FYNNEI. CDR3 coding DNA: TGTGCCAGCAGGAAACCGGGACAGGGGAACACCGGGGAGCTGTTTTTT. It translates to CASRKPGQGNTGELFF.

The chain carries TRBV30 and TRBJ1-2; D call uncertain. Germline V gene lookup returns CDR1 GTSNPN and CDR2 SVGIG (reference sequence). The CDR3 has 13 residues. V was clipped by 4 bases and J by 7 bases, with 16 bases between them. Here the CDR3 DNA reads TGTGCCTGGATCCCACCATGGCGGGGTGGCTACACCTTC. It specifies CAWIPPWRGGYTF.

Worth noting for this clone: Germline is not matched at one junction end, which may reflect a read error. As DNA, the CDR3 is TGTGCCAGCAGCCTTCCGACTAGCGGGGCAATCAAGGTCTTC. Amino acids: CASSLPTSGAIKVF. V gene TRBV6-5 combines with J gene TRBJ2-1; 11 bases fit TRBD2. This CDR3 spans 14 amino acids. Looked up from germline, CDR1 is MNHEY and CDR2 is SVGAGI.

The chain joins TRBV19 to TRBJ1-5; TRBD1 matches 7 bases. V lost 8 bases to trimming and J lost 7 bases; unmatched junction nucleotides: 8. This CDR3 region has 13 residues. Germline loops: CDR1 LNHDA, CDR2 SQIVND (reference sequence). CDR3 sequence: CASSTGVLQPQHF. The CDR3 coding sequence is TGTGCCAGTTCAACAGGGGTTCTGCAGCCCCAGCATTTT.

This clone is a singleton in its sample. This chain connects TRBV3-1 (or the pseudogene TRBV3-2) to TRBJ2-1, with D possibly matching TRBD2 (7 bases). The CDR3 has 15 amino acids. V lost 6 bases and J lost 9, with 21 bases in between. The germline V gene has CDR1 LGHDT and CDR2 YNNKEL (reference sequence). This CDR3 reads CASSGGGLKGSEQFF. CDR3 sequence (DNA): TGTGCCAGCAGTGGGGGGGGGCTTAAGGGTAGTGAGCAGTTCTTC.

J is TRBJ2-7 and V is TRBV6-5, with 9 bases identical to TRBD1. The CDR3 consists of 15 residues. Germline V gives CDR1 MNHEY, CDR2 SVGAGI. The trim removed 0 bases at V and 6 bases at J, leaving 6 bases unmatched. In DNA, the CDR3 is TGTGCCAGCAGTTACTCAGGGACAGGGTCCCTCGAGCAGTACTTC. Its protein product is CASSYSGTGSLEQYF.

This clone was found a few times. The CDR3 loop is CASSRAGGAETQYF. CDR3 DNA sequence: TGTGCCAGCAGTCGGGCCGGGGGGGCGGAGACCCAGTACTTC. This chain uses TRBV27 with TRBJ2-5; 8 nucleotides match TRBD2. The CDR3 is made up of 14 amino acids. Germline trimming cut 5 bases from V and 5 bases from J; bases unmatched to any gene: 7. Germline lookup yields CDR1 MNHEY and CDR2 SMNVEV (reference sequence).

CDR3 sequence (DNA): TGTGCCAGCAGTTACCAGGGGTACACTGAAGCTTTCTTT. It is translated as CASSYQGYTEAFF. The V and J genes are TRBV6-5 and TRBJ1-1, with a tentative D call TRBD1 (6 bases). Germline CDR1 is MNHEY and CDR2 is SVGAGI. The CDR3 has 13 residues. Trimming shortened V by 2 bases and J by 3 bases, and 7 bases separated the two germline ends.

The chain employs TRBV7-6 and TRBJ1-3; 7 bases are a match to TRBD1. The J segment lost 2 bases and the V segment lost 1 base, leaving 5 bases of the junction unmatched. Germline V CDR1 and CDR2: SGHVS, FNYEAQ. CDR3 length equals 16 residues. CDR3 in DNA: TGTGCCAGCAGCTTAGAGTCACAGGGGCCTGGAAACACCATATATTTT. Its translation is CASSLESQGPGNTIYF.

The chain carries TRBV5-1 and TRBJ1-1; no clear D. Germline V lookup: CDR1 SGHRS, CDR2 YFSETQ. CDR3 size: 13 residues. The germline V and J ends were trimmed by 0 bases and 6 bases, with 9 bases remaining between them. CDR3 nucleotides: TGCGCCAGCAGCTTGGACGGGGTCGCTGAAGCTTTCTTT. Translated, it gives CASSLDGVAEAFF.

This chain joins TRBV5-1 and TRBJ1-1; 7 nucleotides match TRBD1. The length of the CDR3 is 16 residues. Per germline, CDR1 SGHRS and CDR2 YFSETQ. Germline trimming cut 4 bases from V and 8 bases from J; bases unmatched to any gene: 17. Written as DNA, the CDR3 is TGCGCCAGCAGCCAGGGACAGCTGGCGAACACTTGGGAAGCTTTCTTT. It encodes CASSQGQLANTWEAFF.